One and the same sample provided the 7 T cell receptor beta chains below, sequenced in a study of CD8 T cells in Susac syndrome. Reverse transcription of roughly 0.5 to 1 ug RNA was carried out with random hexamers. TCRdb itself ran the immunoSEQ multiplex PCR reads through MiXCR, one entry per CDR3 protein. This table has a few hundred thousand distinct CDR3 sequences, roughly 95% appearing once. Material: CD4+ T cells from PBMCs. The receptors here all came from a human donor with multiple sclerosis.

The V and J genes are TRBV7-9 and TRBJ1-4; D is ambiguous. This CDR3 is 14 amino acids long. Per the germline V gene, CDR1 is SEHNR and CDR2 is FQNEAQ (reference sequence). Trimming shortened V by 3 bases and J by 5 bases, and 10 bases separated the two germline ends. CDR3 DNA sequence: TGTGCCAGCAGCTTGGCCAGCCAGAATGAAAAACTGTTTTTT. Translating it yields CASSLASQNEKLFF.

The CDR3 reads CATSEGQGARETQYF. CDR3 DNA: TGTGCCACCAGTGAGGGTCAGGGGGCAAGGGAGACCCAGTACTTC. The chain employs TRBV24-1 and TRBJ2-5, with 8 nucleotides matching TRBD1. J gave up 5 bases and V 4 bases, and 8 bases lay outside the gene matches. Germline V gene sequence: CDR1 KGHDR, CDR2 SFDVKD. This CDR3 contains 15 residues.

This chain links TRBV28 with TRBJ2-7, with 9 bases lining up with TRBD2. V was pared by 6 bases and J by 0 bases, with 9 bases of the junction left unmatched. The CDR3 length is 16 residues. Germline CDR1 is MDHEN and CDR2 is SYDVKM. The CDR3 protein is CASSLLAGAHSYEQYF. In DNA, the CDR3 is TGTGCCAGCAGCCTTTTAGCGGGGGCACACTCCTACGAGCAGTACTTC.

The V call is TRBV6-2 or TRBV6-3, the J call TRBJ1-1, with 9 bases lining up with TRBD1. Unmatched junction bases numbered 7, after V lost 10 bases and J lost 1 base. The germline V gene has CDR1 MNHEY and CDR2 SVGEGT. This CDR3 contains 14 residues. CDR3 sequence (DNA): TGTGCCACCTATTCGGGACAGGGGAACACTGAAGCTTTCTTT. Its protein is CATYSGQGNTEAFF.

The V call is TRBV5-6, the J call TRBJ2-7; 9 nucleotides agree with TRBD1. This CDR3 is 16 amino acids long. V was clipped by 6 bases and J by 5 bases; unmatched bases: 15. Germline V lookup: CDR1 SGHDT, CDR2 YYEEEE. The CDR3 nucleotides read TGTGCCAGCACCTACGCCGGACGGGACAGGGCCCACGAGCAGTACTTC. Its protein is CASTYAGRDRAHEQYF.

This chain uses TRBV2 with TRBJ2-5; 8 bases are a match to TRBD2. Germline values: CDR1 SNHLY, CDR2 FYNNEI. V lost 3 bases, J lost 3 bases, and 3 bases stayed unmatched. CDR3 length equals 14 residues. In nucleotides, the CDR3 is TGTGCCAGCAGTGACGGGAGGGTAAAAGAGACCCAGTACTTC. It is translated as CASSDGRVKETQYF.

The V gene is TRBV3-1, the J gene TRBJ2-4, with D perhaps being TRBD1 or TRBD2 (6 bases each). This CDR3 spans 21 amino acids. Trimming took off 0 bases at V and 1 base at J, with 25 bases between the two ends. CDR1 is LGHDT, CDR2 YNNKEL, per germline (reference sequence). This CDR3 reads CASSQERRGHPPPGAKNIQYF. CDR3 nucleotides: TGTGCCAGCAGCCAAGAGCGGAGGGGACACCCACCTCCCGGGGCCAAAAACATTCAGTACTTC.